A selection of T cell receptor beta chains follows, all from one sample in a study of cytomegalovirus exposure and HLA in healthy donors. Clones were read by immunoSEQ multiplex PCR, and TCRdb kept only the in-frame ones, dropping some. The repertoire holds 170,000 or so clones, with about three quarters as singletons. Sequenced sample: PBMCs. The origin of the receptors is a woman aged 35 to 49 in good health and CMV-seronegative. Both conserved end residues are part of each CDR3. A D gene is named only where the DNA matches it firmly. The size field is filled for only some rows; it gives once, few, many or a size class.

cdr3_length: 14
clone_size: NA
j_call: TRBJ2-5
v_call: TRBV5-4
d_call: TRBD1
cdr3_nt: TGTGCCAGCAGCGAGGACAGGGAGGATGAGACCCAGTACTTC
cdr3_aa: CASSEDREDETQYF

cdr3_length: 13
clone_size: NA
j_call: TRBJ1-2
v_call: TRBV6-4
d_call: TRBD1
cdr3_nt: TGTGCCAGCAGTGACGACAGGGGAGCTGGCTACACCTTC
cdr3_aa: CASSDDRGAGYTF

cdr3_length: 13
clone_size: NA
j_call: TRBJ1-6
v_call: TRBV2
d_call: TRBD1
cdr3_nt: TGTGCGAGTAACGACAGGGGGCCTTCACCCCTCCACTTT
cdr3_aa: CASNDRGPSPLHF

cdr3_length: 17
clone_size: NA
j_call: TRBJ2-2
v_call: TRBV7-9
d_call: NA
cdr3_nt: TGTGCCAGCAGCTTAGGCCTTCAGGGTGGAAACACCGGGGAGCTGTTTTTT
cdr3_aa: CASSLGLQGGNTGELFF

cdr3_length: 15
clone_size: NA
j_call: TRBJ1-6
v_call: TRBV7-6
d_call: NA
cdr3_nt: TGTGCCAGCAGCTTAGGTCAGGGAGGCAATTCACCCCTCCACTTT
cdr3_aa: CASSLGQGGNSPLHF

cdr3_length: 14
clone_size: few
j_call: TRBJ2-7
v_call: TRBV5-1
d_call: TRBD1
cdr3_nt: TGCGCCAGCAGCCCCCGGGACAGAACCTACGAGCAGTACTTC
cdr3_aa: CASSPRDRTYEQYF

cdr3_length: 15
clone_size: NA
j_call: TRBJ2-2
v_call: TRBV6-1
d_call: NA
cdr3_nt: TGTGCCAGCAGTAGACAGATCGCGAACACCGGGGAGCTGTTTTTT
cdr3_aa: CASSRQIANTGELFF

cdr3_length: 13
clone_size: NA
j_call: TRBJ1-1
v_call: TRBV2
d_call: TRBD1
cdr3_nt: TGTGCCAGCAGCCGACAGGGGCCGACTGAAGCTTTCTTT
cdr3_aa: CASSRQGPTEAFF

cdr3_length: 15
clone_size: NA
j_call: TRBJ1-2
v_call: TRBV5-1
d_call: NA
cdr3_nt: TGCGCCAGCAGCCGAACGGAGCACCCTTCCTATGGCTACACCTTC
cdr3_aa: CASSRTEHPSYGYTF

cdr3_length: 14
clone_size: NA
j_call: TRBJ2-5
v_call: TRBV28
d_call: TRBD2
cdr3_nt: TGTGCCAGCAGAAGGACTAGACATCAAGAGACCCAGTACTTC
cdr3_aa: CASRRTRHQETQYF

cdr3_length: 14
clone_size: NA
j_call: TRBJ1-1
v_call: TRBV5-4
d_call: NA
cdr3_nt: TGTGCCAGCAGCCCAAGAGACCGAGGCACTGAAGCTTTCTTT
cdr3_aa: CASSPRDRGTEAFF

cdr3_length: 14
clone_size: few
j_call: TRBJ1-1
v_call: TRBV6-1
d_call: TRBD1
cdr3_nt: TGTGCCAGCAGTATGGGACAGGCGAACACTGAAGCTTTCTTT
cdr3_aa: CASSMGQANTEAFF

cdr3_length: 16
clone_size: few
j_call: TRBJ2-3
v_call: TRBV10-3
d_call: TRBD2
cdr3_nt: TGTGCCATCAGTGGACGGCTAGCGGGGGGTGTAGATACGCAGTATTTT
cdr3_aa: CAISGRLAGGVDTQYF

cdr3_length: 15
clone_size: NA
j_call: TRBJ2-6
v_call: TRBV2
d_call: NA
cdr3_nt: TGTGCCAGAAAATCAGCAGGGGCCGGGGCCAACGTCCTGACTTTC
cdr3_aa: CARKSAGAGANVLTF

cdr3_length: 12
clone_size: NA
j_call: TRBJ1-2
v_call: TRBV28
d_call: NA
cdr3_nt: TGTGCCAGCGAGACTAGGGTCTATGGCTACACCTTC
cdr3_aa: CASETRVYGYTF

cdr3_length: 15
clone_size: NA
j_call: TRBJ2-1
v_call: TRBV19
d_call: NA
cdr3_nt: TGTGCCAGTAGTCCATCCTCGGGGGTCTACAATGAGCAGTTCTTC
cdr3_aa: CASSPSSGVYNEQFF

cdr3_length: 18
clone_size: NA
j_call: TRBJ1-1
v_call: TRBV9
d_call: TRBD1
cdr3_nt: TGTGCCAGCAGCGTAGGAGGGACAGGGACGGTTAAGGCCACTGAAGCTTTCTTT
cdr3_aa: CASSVGGTGTVKATEAFF

cdr3_length: 12
clone_size: NA
j_call: TRBJ1-5
v_call: TRBV1
d_call: NA
cdr3_nt: TGCACCAGCAGCCAAGATCGTCAGCCCCAGCATTTT
cdr3_aa: CTSSQDRQPQHF

cdr3_length: 14
clone_size: NA
j_call: TRBJ2-7
v_call: TRBV5-5
d_call: NA
cdr3_nt: TGTGCCAGCACCTCGGGCAGAGGGAACTACGAGCAGTACTTC
cdr3_aa: CASTSGRGNYEQYF

cdr3_length: 15
clone_size: NA
j_call: TRBJ1-6
v_call: TRBV27
d_call: NA
cdr3_nt: TGTGCCAGCAGTTTATGGCGCCAGGGTGGCTCACCCCTCCACTTT
cdr3_aa: CASSLWRQGGSPLHF

cdr3_length: 16
clone_size: NA
j_call: TRBJ2-3
v_call: TRBV5-1
d_call: TRBD2
cdr3_nt: TGCGCCAGCAGCTTGGACGCGGGGGGGCCACCAGATACGCAGTATTTT
cdr3_aa: CASSLDAGGPPDTQYF

cdr3_length: 13
clone_size: few
j_call: TRBJ2-7
v_call: TRBV5-4
d_call: NA
cdr3_nt: TGTGCCAGCAGCCAACCGAGGGGGTCCGAGCAGTACTTC
cdr3_aa: CASSQPRGSEQYF

cdr3_length: 15
clone_size: NA
j_call: TRBJ2-1
v_call: TRBV7-9
d_call: NA
cdr3_nt: TGTGCCAGCAGCCCTCGAGGGAGCTCCTACAATGAGCAGTTCTTC
cdr3_aa: CASSPRGSSYNEQFF

cdr3_length: 14
clone_size: few
j_call: TRBJ1-2
v_call: TRBV7-3
d_call: NA
cdr3_nt: TGTGCCAGCAGCCAGGTAGGCAGCAACTATGGCTACACCTTC
cdr3_aa: CASSQVGSNYGYTF

cdr3_length: 14
clone_size: NA
j_call: TRBJ2-1
v_call: TRBV4-1
d_call: TRBD1
cdr3_nt: TGCGCCAGCAGCCAAGATCCAGGGGGCAATGAGCAGTTCTTC
cdr3_aa: CASSQDPGGNEQFF

cdr3_length: 15
clone_size: NA
j_call: TRBJ2-1
v_call: TRBV6-1
d_call: NA
cdr3_nt: TGTGCCAGCAGTGAAGGAGGGTGGGGCTACAATGAGCAGTTCTTC
cdr3_aa: CASSEGGWGYNEQFF

cdr3_length: 13
clone_size: NA
j_call: TRBJ1-5
v_call: TRBV28
d_call: TRBD1
cdr3_nt: TGTGCCAGCAGTTCGGGACAGTACCTTCCCCAGCATTTT
cdr3_aa: CASSSGQYLPQHF

cdr3_length: 15
clone_size: NA
j_call: TRBJ2-3
v_call: TRBV6-1
d_call: TRBD1
cdr3_nt: TGTGCCAGCAGCCAGGGGGCTTTTCTCACAGATACGCAGTATTTT
cdr3_aa: CASSQGAFLTDTQYF

cdr3_length: 12
clone_size: once
j_call: TRBJ1-4
v_call: TRBV18
d_call: NA
cdr3_nt: TGTGCCAGCTCACCCGGAGATGAAAAACTGTTTTTT
cdr3_aa: CASSPGDEKLFF

cdr3_length: 15
clone_size: NA
j_call: TRBJ2-7
v_call: TRBV11-2
d_call: NA
cdr3_nt: TGTGCCAGCAGCTTAGATATCCACCAGGCCTACGAGCAGTACTTC
cdr3_aa: CASSLDIHQAYEQYF

cdr3_length: 17
clone_size: NA
j_call: TRBJ1-2
v_call: TRBV27
d_call: NA
cdr3_nt: TGTGCCAGCAGTTTATCTGTGACAGCGAGACTTGACTATGGCTACACCTTC
cdr3_aa: CASSLSVTARLDYGYTF

cdr3_length: 13
clone_size: NA
j_call: TRBJ2-7
v_call: TRBV4-1
d_call: NA
cdr3_nt: TGCGCCAGCAGCCAAGATCTAGCTTCCGAGCAGTACTTC
cdr3_aa: CASSQDLASEQYF

cdr3_length: 16
clone_size: NA
j_call: TRBJ1-2
v_call: TRBV22-1
d_call: NA
cdr3_nt: TGTCCTGGGAGCGCTGCTAAGGGACAGATTCGCTATGGCTACACCTTC
cdr3_aa: CPGSAAKGQIRYGYTF

cdr3_length: 16
clone_size: NA
j_call: TRBJ1-2
v_call: TRBV4-1
d_call: TRBD1
cdr3_nt: TGCGCCAGCAGCCATCCAGCGAAACAGGGGACCTATGGCTACACCTTC
cdr3_aa: CASSHPAKQGTYGYTF

cdr3_length: 14
clone_size: NA
j_call: TRBJ2-4
v_call: TRBV6-4
d_call: TRBD1
cdr3_nt: TGTGCCAGCAGTGAGGGGGCAGGGGGAGTCATTCAGTACTTC
cdr3_aa: CASSEGAGGVIQYF

cdr3_length: 14
clone_size: NA
j_call: TRBJ2-7
v_call: TRBV19
d_call: TRBD1
cdr3_nt: TGTGCCAGTAGCCTATCGACAGGGTTCTACGAGCAGTACTTC
cdr3_aa: CASSLSTGFYEQYF

cdr3_length: 15
clone_size: NA
j_call: TRBJ1-4
v_call: TRBV5-4
d_call: TRBD1
cdr3_nt: TGTGCCAGCAGCCCTACAGGGGCTCTTAATGAAAAACTGTTTTTT
cdr3_aa: CASSPTGALNEKLFF

cdr3_length: 18
clone_size: NA
j_call: TRBJ2-1
v_call: TRBV19
d_call: NA
cdr3_nt: TGTGCCAGTAGTATAGCTGTTAGCGGACTACCAAGAAGTAATGAGCAGTTCTTC
cdr3_aa: CASSIAVSGLPRSNEQFF

cdr3_length: 15
clone_size: NA
j_call: TRBJ2-1
v_call: TRBV6-1
d_call: TRBD1
cdr3_nt: TGTGCCAGCAGTAGACGGGACAGGGGCTACAATGAGCAGTTCTTC
cdr3_aa: CASSRRDRGYNEQFF

cdr3_length: 14
clone_size: NA
j_call: TRBJ1-1
v_call: TRBV28
d_call: NA
cdr3_nt: TGTGCCAGCACTCTCAAAGGGGGAGTCACTGAAGCTTTCTTT
cdr3_aa: CASTLKGGVTEAFF

cdr3_length: 15
clone_size: NA
j_call: TRBJ2-2
v_call: TRBV11-2
d_call: TRBD1
cdr3_nt: TGTGCCAGCGGACGGGACAGTTTAAACACCGGGGAGCTGTTTTTT
cdr3_aa: CASGRDSLNTGELFF

cdr3_length: 17
clone_size: NA
j_call: TRBJ1-6
v_call: TRBV28
d_call: TRBD1
cdr3_nt: TGTGCCAGCAGTGACGGACAGGGAAGCTCCTATAATTCACCCCTCCACTTT
cdr3_aa: CASSDGQGSSYNSPLHF

cdr3_length: 14
clone_size: few
j_call: TRBJ1-1
v_call: TRBV28
d_call: NA
cdr3_nt: TGTGCCAGCAGTTCTTCACAGGGTAACACTGAAGCTTTCTTT
cdr3_aa: CASSSSQGNTEAFF

cdr3_length: 12
clone_size: NA
j_call: TRBJ1-1
v_call: TRBV18
d_call: NA
cdr3_nt: TGTGCCAGCTCACCAGAGGGCAGTGAAGCTTTCTTT
cdr3_aa: CASSPEGSEAFF

cdr3_length: 14
clone_size: few
j_call: TRBJ1-5
v_call: TRBV27
d_call: NA
cdr3_nt: TGTGCCAGCAGACCTGTGCCGGGCAATCAGCCCCAGCATTTT
cdr3_aa: CASRPVPGNQPQHF

cdr3_length: 15
clone_size: NA
j_call: TRBJ2-1
v_call: TRBV5-1
d_call: TRBD1
cdr3_nt: TGCGCCAGCAGCTGGACAGACAGGGAGAACAATGAGCAGTTCTTC
cdr3_aa: CASSWTDRENNEQFF